A selection of T cell receptor beta chains follows, all from one sample in a study of cytotoxic CD8 clonotypes in ibrutinib-treated CLL. Measured with immunoSEQ multiplex PCR; TCRdb has only the in-frame clones, and not every one. The data show under 300,000 clones, with approximately 76% seen just once and approximately 5.6% held by the top ten. The sample in question was PBMCs, obtained at disease progression, from a patient treated with ibrutinib. Every receptor here comes from a human donor with chronic lymphocytic leukemia. Each CDR3 is given with its conserved first and last residue. D genes are given only for firm matches.

d_gene	v_gene	j_gene	CDR3nt	CDR3aa
TRBD1	TRBV5-6	TRBJ2-7	TGTGCCAGCAGCGCCGGGACAGGCCTCTACGAGCAGTACTTC	CASSAGTGLYEQYF
TRBD2	TRBV18	TRBJ2-3	TGTGCCAGCTCACCACGACTAGCGGGCACAGATACGCAGTATTTT	CASSPRLAGTDTQYF
.	TRBV19	TRBJ2-7	TGTGCCAGTAGTAGGCAGCCCACGTCCTACGAGCAGTACTTC	CASSRQPTSYEQYF
.	TRBV1	TRBJ1-5	TGCACCAGCAGCCAAGATAGAAGGAGCAATCAGCCCCAGCATTTT	CTSSQDRRSNQPQHF
.	TRBV6-5	TRBJ1-5	TGTGCCAGCAGTTCAGGCAGGGCCAAGGGAAATCAGCCCCAGCATTTT	CASSSGRAKGNQPQHF
.	TRBV5-1	TRBJ2-7	TGCGCCAGCAGCTTGGAACCAGGGAGGTACGAGCAGTACTTC	CASSLEPGRYEQYF
.	TRBV5-1	TRBJ1-2	TGCGCCAGCAGCTTGGCCTTGGGGACTCAGCGCACCTTC	CASSLALGTQRTF
TRBD1	TRBV9	TRBJ2-2	TGTGCCAGCAGCGGACAGGGGGCCCACACCGGGGAGCTGTTTTTT	CASSGQGAHTGELFF
.	TRBV7-2	TRBJ2-3	TGTGCCAGCAAGGGGAGGAAGAATGCAGATACGCAGTATTTT	CASKGRKNADTQYF
.	TRBV9	TRBJ2-5	TGTGCCAGCAGCGTAGGAGCAGTACAAGAGACCCAGTACTTC	CASSVGAVQETQYF
.	TRBV28	TRBJ2-5	TGTGCCAGCAGTTTAACGGCAGGGTTTTTAAACACCCAGTACTTC	CASSLTAGFLNTQYF